This TCR beta chain was obtained from a study of blood T cells in healthy people across ages. The authors ran a second PCR of about 6 to 11 cycles using a sample-barcoded 5' primer and a J-beta primer mix. TCRdb ran MiXCR on the 5' RACE reads and lists one entry per CDR3 protein. The table includes about 1,400,000 distinct CDR3 sequences, 55% to 75% detected once. This clonotype was seen a few times. Germline V gives CDR1 MNHEY, CDR2 SMNVEV (reference sequence). This CDR3 contains 15 residues. V was trimmed by 4 bases and J by 0 bases, leaving 12 bases between them. The source material was blood. This TCR was sampled from a man aged 18 to 30 in good health. The genes are TRBV27 and TRBJ2-5; no clear D gene. DNA of the CDR3: TGTGCCAGCAGTTCTCCCCTAGGGTACCAAGAGACCCAGTACTTC. Encoded protein: CASSSPLGYQETQYF.